The 30 T cell receptor beta chains given below trace back to one sample, sequenced in a study of cytomegalovirus exposure and HLA in healthy donors. 13 Jbeta primers and 60 Vbeta primers were used for the PCR. The method was immunoSEQ multiplex PCR; TCRdb's version includes in-frame clones alone and lacks a portion of them. Here the sample spans some 170,000 clones, 55% to 75% being singletons. Sequencing was performed on PBMCs. The receptors were gathered from a human donor in good health.

This chain links TRBV2 with TRBJ2-3; 10 bases are shared with TRBD2. Germline V gives CDR1 SNHLY, CDR2 FYNNEI. This CDR3 spans 14 amino acids. V lost 9 bases to trimming and J lost 8 bases; unmatched junction nucleotides: 11. CDR3 DNA sequence: TGTGCCAGTAAAACTAGCGGGGAGGGTGGTACGCAGTATTTT. This translates into CASKTSGEGGTQYF.

J is TRBJ2-4 and V is TRBV5-1, with 9 nucleotides matching TRBD1. The CDR3 totals 14 residues. CDR1 and CDR2 (germline): SGHRS, YFSETQ. Losses at the gene ends were 3 bases for V and 4 bases for J; bases not matched to a gene: 2. CDR3 sequence reads: CASSSGTGKNIQYF. The CDR3 bases are TGCGCCAGCAGCTCCGGGACAGGGAAAAACATTCAGTACTTC.

The chain uses TRBV6-1 and TRBJ1-2; D unresolved. V dropped 1 base and J dropped 1 base, with 7 bases sitting between them. The CDR3 contains 14 residues. The germline gives CDR1 MNHNS, CDR2 SASEGT. As DNA, the CDR3 is TGTGCCAGCAGTGAAGGGCCGCTTAACTATGGCTACACCTTC. Protein: CASSEGPLNYGYTF.

The rearrangement uses TRBV5-1 and TRBJ2-2, with 7 bases matching TRBD1. This CDR3 is 14 amino acids long. The V and J ends lost 5 bases and 4 bases, in that order; junction bases with no gene match: 5. Germline V lookup: CDR1 SGHRS, CDR2 YFSETQ. CDR3 in DNA: TGCGCCAGCAGACAGCGACAGGGCACCGGGGAGCTGTTTTTT. This sequence encodes CASRQRQGTGELFF.

CDR3 sequence: CASSRNMNTEAFF. The DNA of the CDR3 is TGCGCCAGCAGCCGCAACATGAACACTGAAGCTTTCTTT. V and J are TRBV10-1 and TRBJ1-1; D unresolved. This CDR3 has 13 residues. V shed 6 bases and J shed 0 bases, with 8 bases lying between them. The germline V gene has CDR1 WNHNN and CDR2 SYGVQD (reference sequence).

The V and J genes are TRBV6-4 and TRBJ1-3; possible D gene TRBD1, 5 bases. CDR3 size: 15 residues. V shed 5 bases and J shed 0 bases, with 11 bases lying between them. Germline CDR1 and CDR2: MRHNA and SNTAGT. The CDR3 loop is CASSPTGDSGNTIYF. The DNA for the CDR3 is TGTGCCAGCAGTCCCACAGGCGACTCTGGAAACACCATATATTTT.

The chain combines TRBV4-1 with TRBJ1-2; 8 positions match TRBD1. V was pared by 0 bases and J by 0 bases, with 6 bases of the junction left unmatched. CDR3 length: 17 amino acids. In germline, CDR1 is MGHRA, CDR2 YSYEKL. CDR3: CASSQDRTGSTNYGYTF. The CDR3 DNA reads TGCGCCAGCAGCCAAGACCGGACAGGGTCCACTAACTATGGCTACACCTTC.

The chain recombines TRBV25-1 with TRBJ2-7; 7 nucleotides align to TRBD1. V gave up 10 bases and J gave up 2 bases; unmatched junction bases: 11. Looked up from germline, CDR1 is MGHDK and CDR2 is SYGVNS. The CDR3 consists of 14 residues. The CDR3 DNA is TGTGCCACCAAGCTTCGACAGGGACCCTACGAGCAGTACTTC. This encodes CATKLRQGPYEQYF.

The chain couples TRBV27 to TRBJ1-6; TRBD1 agrees at 9 bases. J gave up 10 bases and V 2 bases, and 9 bases lay outside the gene matches. The length of the CDR3 is 16 residues. In germline, CDR1 is MNHEY, CDR2 SMNVEV (reference sequence). CDR3 nucleotides: TGTGCCAGCAGTTTAGGGACAGGGCCTAGAGGGTCACCCCTCCACTTT. It translates to CASSLGTGPRGSPLHF.

In its sample, this clone was seen a few times. The rearrangement links TRBV4-3 to TRBJ2-1; D possibly corresponds to TRBD1 (7 bases). V lost 6 bases and J lost 5, with 14 bases in between. The CDR3 contains 14 residues. Per the germline V gene, CDR1 is LGHNA and CDR2 is YSLEER. CDR3 loop: CASRRRGQDNEQFF. The CDR3 coding sequence is TGCGCCAGCAGGCGGAGGGGGCAAGACAATGAGCAGTTCTTC.

The rearrangement joins TRBV25-1 to TRBJ1-2, with a weak D call TRBD1 (5 bases). V lost 1 base and J 4 bases, leaving 10 bases between the germline ends. The V gene's germline CDR1 is MGHDK and CDR2 SYGVNS. CDR3 length equals 14 residues. This CDR3 reads CASSELRQGYGYTF. The CDR3 DNA reads as TGTGCCAGCAGTGAATTAAGGCAGGGCTATGGCTACACCTTC.

V and J are TRBV7-6 and TRBJ2-2; the match to TRBD1 covers 9 bases. V was clipped by 2 bases and J by 6 bases; unmatched bases: 1. CDR1 is SGHVS and CDR2 is FNYEAQ in the germline V gene. This CDR3 has 14 amino acids. The CDR3 DNA follows: TGTGCCAGCAGCTTAACAGGGGGCTCCGGGGAGCTGTTTTTT. It is translated as CASSLTGGSGELFF. The entire variable domain, with the rest obtained from reference TRBV7-6 and TRBJ2-2, is as follows: GAGVSQSPRYKVTKRGQDVALRCDPISGHVSLYWYRQALGQGPEFLTYFNYEAQQDKSGLPNDRFSAERPEGSISTLTIQRTEQRDSAMYRCASSLTGGSGELFFGEGSRLTVL.

The V gene is TRBV5-5, the J gene TRBJ2-7; 7 nucleotides agree with TRBD1. Unmatched junction bases numbered 4, after V lost 4 bases and J lost 3 bases. The germline CDR1 and CDR2 sequences are SGHKS and YYEKEE (reference sequence). The CDR3 spans 13 residues. The CDR3 protein is CASSAGTVYEQYF. CDR3 bases: TGTGCCAGCAGCGCCGGGACAGTCTACGAGCAGTACTTC.

The V and J genes are TRBV7-8 and TRBJ1-6; D possibly corresponds to TRBD1 (5 bases). With 5 bases removed from V and 5 bases from J, the gap between germline ends came to 10 bases. The CDR3 is 14 residues long. The germline CDR1 and CDR2 sequences are SGHVS and FQNEAQ. The CDR3 nucleotides are TGTGCCAGCAGCAGTCGCAGGGATAATTCACCCCTCCACTTT. Its protein is CASSSRRDNSPLHF.

The V and J genes are TRBV30 and TRBJ1-2, with D possibly being TRBD1 (6 bases). In germline, CDR1 is GTSNPN, CDR2 SVGIG (reference sequence). The CDR3 consists of 13 residues. V lost 2 bases to trimming and J lost 2 bases, with 9 bases between them. The CDR3 spells CAWSQDSNYGYTF. As DNA, the CDR3 is TGTGCCTGGAGTCAGGACAGCAACTATGGCTACACCTTC.

In its sample, this clone was seen a few times. V usage is TRBV5-1 and J usage is TRBJ2-1; 12 nucleotides match TRBD2. The length of the CDR3 is 16 residues. The V gene's germline CDR1 is SGHRS and CDR2 YFSETQ. Trimming removed 6 bases from V and 3 bases from J; junction bases left unmatched: 7. CDR3 region: CASTPSGGAGYNEQFF. The CDR3 DNA is TGCGCCAGCACGCCTAGCGGGGGGGCCGGCTACAATGAGCAGTTCTTC.

The CDR3 spells CASSFTGRSEKLFF. The CDR3 coding sequence is TGTGCCAGCAGCTTTACAGGGCGGAGTGAAAAACTGTTTTTT. V gene TRBV7-2 combines with J gene TRBJ1-4; D may be TRBD1 (6 bases). CDR3 length equals 14 residues. Germline V gene data show CDR1 as SGHTA and CDR2 as FQGNSA. The V end lost 3 bases, the J end lost 7 bases, and 12 bases lay between the germline ends.

In its sample, this clone was seen once. The genes are TRBV7-8 and TRBJ1-2; 8 bases align to TRBD1. Germline lookup yields CDR1 SGHVS and CDR2 FQNEAQ. The J segment lost 0 bases and the V segment lost 5 bases, leaving 11 bases of the junction unmatched. There are 17 residues in the CDR3. The CDR3 DNA follows: TGTGCCAGCAGCCCCCCGGGCCGGACAGGGCCTAACTATGGCTACACCTTC. As protein: CASSPPGRTGPNYGYTF.

This chain connects TRBV11-2 to TRBJ1-1, with 8 bases fitting TRBD1. Trimming at V came to 5 bases and at J to 5 bases, leaving 13 bases not matched to a gene. The CDR3 runs 16 residues. Looked up from germline, CDR1 is SGHAT and CDR2 is FQNNGV. The CDR3 reads CASSPPGGVLGTEAFF. In nucleotides, the CDR3 is TGTGCCAGCAGCCCGCCAGGGGGCGTATTGGGGACTGAAGCTTTCTTT.

CDR3 sequence (DNA): TGTGCCAGCAGCTTATCCCAGGGATCCTCGTTTTCCTACGAGCAGTACTTC. This encodes CASSLSQGSSFSYEQYF. The V and J genes are TRBV7-9 and TRBJ2-7; TRBD1 is a possible D gene (5 bases). The CDR3 covers 17 residues. Germline V lookup: CDR1 SEHNR, CDR2 FQNEAQ (reference sequence). V was pared by 2 bases and J by 1 base, with 18 bases between.

This chain links TRBV4-3 with TRBJ1-2, with a weak D call TRBD1 (6 bases). CDR1 is LGHNA and CDR2 is YSLEER in the germline V gene. V was shortened by 2 bases and J by 0 bases, with 13 bases between the two germline ends. This CDR3 contains 16 residues. The CDR3 protein is CASSQRTGLTNYGYTF. The CDR3 coding sequence is TGCGCCAGCAGCCAACGAACAGGGTTGACTAACTATGGCTACACCTTC.

About this clone: This sample includes further DNA sequences coding for the same CDR3. This chain links TRBV11-2 with TRBJ1-1; 11 bases fit TRBD1. This CDR3 is 14 amino acids long. Germline V gene data show CDR1 as SGHAT and CDR2 as FQNNGV. V trimming: 4 bases; J trimming: 4 bases; junction bases outside the gene matches: 2. The CDR3 DNA is TGTGCCAGCAGCTCGGGGACAGGGGGCACTGAAGCTTTCTTT. Protein product: CASSSGTGGTEAFF.

The rearrangement joins TRBV5-6 to TRBJ1-1, with D perhaps matching TRBD1 (6 bases). Per germline, CDR1 SGHDT and CDR2 YYEEEE. Trimming shortened V by 7 bases and J by 1 base, and 11 bases separated the two germline ends. The CDR3 totals 13 residues. CDR3 DNA: TGTGCCAGCTATTTCAGGGGGAACACTGAAGCTTTCTTT. Residues: CASYFRGNTEAFF.

V and J are TRBV27 and TRBJ1-6; D is ambiguous. This CDR3 spans 13 amino acids. Between the trimmed V and J ends, which lost 2 bases and 7 bases, there was a span of 6 bases. Germline-derived CDR1 and CDR2 are MNHEY and SMNVEV (reference sequence). The CDR3 DNA is TGTGCCAGCAGTTTAACCAGGAATTCACCCCTCCACTTT. Encoded protein: CASSLTRNSPLHF.

In this sample, this clone turned up once. The chain joins TRBV10-3 to TRBJ2-7; 11 positions match TRBD1. The V and J ends lost 11 bases and 3 bases, in that order; junction bases with no gene match: 6. The CDR3 loop spans 13 amino acids. The germline CDR1 and CDR2 sequences are ENHRY and SYGVKD. CDR3 sequence (DNA): TGTGCCTCCTGGGGGACAGGGGGCTACGAGCAGTACTTC. Amino acids: CASWGTGGYEQYF.

V usage is TRBV5-4 and J usage is TRBJ2-7, with 7 bases lining up with TRBD1. The CDR3 contains 13 residues. Germline V gene lookup returns CDR1 SGHNT and CDR2 YYREEE (reference sequence). Germline trimming cut 10 bases from V and 6 bases from J; bases unmatched to any gene: 13. CDR3 DNA sequence: TGTGCCGGCCATACAGGGGAATTGGGCGAGCAGTACTTC. Its protein product is CAGHTGELGEQYF.

The chain uses TRBV7-3 and TRBJ2-1, with TRBD2 as a possible D gene (6 bases). This CDR3 has 13 residues. Germline V gene lookup returns CDR1 SGHTA and CDR2 FQGTGA. V shed 5 bases and J shed 9 bases, with 14 bases lying between them. The CDR3 protein is CASSQRGSGEQFF. The CDR3 nucleotides read TGTGCCAGCAGCCAGAGGGGTAGCGGTGAGCAGTTCTTC.

The V call is TRBV9, the J call TRBJ1-1; 7 bases map to TRBD1. This CDR3 is 15 amino acids long. The V segment lost 0 bases and the J segment 10 bases; nucleotides outside the gene matches: 12. The V gene's germline CDR1 is SGDLS and CDR2 YYNGEE. The CDR3 nucleotides are TGTGCCAGCAGCGTAGCGGGACAGCCTGTCGCCTCAGCTTTCTTT. Translation gives CASSVAGQPVASAFF.

The CDR3 sequence: CASSRDSPYEQYF. The CDR3 DNA is TGTGCCAGCAGCCGCGACAGTCCCTACGAGCAGTACTTC. The rearrangement uses TRBV7-2 and TRBJ2-7, with TRBD1 as a possible D gene (5 bases). Trimming took off 5 bases at V and 2 bases at J, with 10 bases between the two ends. CDR3 size: 13 residues. CDR1 SGHTA and CDR2 FQGNSA come from the germline V gene.

The table lists this clone with a few counts. This sequence joins TRBV5-5 and TRBJ1-1; D gene uncertain. Germline assignment: CDR1 SGHKS and CDR2 YYEKEE (reference sequence). The CDR3 covers 12 residues. V dropped 1 base and J dropped 4 bases, with 5 bases sitting between them. The CDR3: CASSLKLTEAFF. CDR3 nucleotides: TGTGCCAGCAGCTTGAAACTCACTGAAGCTTTCTTT. Based on the CDR3 plus reference TRBV5-5 and TRBJ1-1, the full variable domain is DAGVTQSPTHLIKTRGQQVTLRCSPISGHKSVSWYQQVLGQGPQFIFQYYEKEERGRGNFPDRFSARQFPNYSSELNVNALLLGDSALYLCASSLKLTEAFFGQGTRLTVV.